Each of the 7 T cell receptor beta chains below was sequenced from the same sample in a study of blood T cells in healthy people across ages. It was with a sample-barcoded 5' primer and a J-beta primer mix that a second PCR of roughly 7 to 12 cycles was run. TCRdb used MiXCR to reprocess the 5' RACE reads, holding one entry per CDR3 protein. This sample has hundreds of thousands of distinct CDR3 sequences, with approximately 21% found just once. Sequencing was done on a sample of blood. These receptors all stem from an older man in good health.

This clonotype appeared a few times. The V call is TRBV7-9, the J call TRBJ2-5; 13 bases match TRBD2. The CDR3 loop spans 12 amino acids. From germline, CDR1 is SEHNR and CDR2 FQNEAQ (reference sequence). With 4 bases clipped from V and 12 bases from J, the junction kept 2 bases outside the gene matches. The CDR3 nucleotides are TGTGCCAGCAGCTCCGGACTAGCGGGAGAGTACTTC. Amino acid sequence: CASSSGLAGEYF.

The V gene is TRBV5-1, the J gene TRBJ1-6; 8 bases line up with TRBD1. This CDR3 has 15 amino acids. Germline loops: CDR1 SGHRS, CDR2 YFSETQ. V lost 5 bases, J lost 9 bases, and 10 bases stayed unmatched. Here the CDR3 reads CASRQDGQGRSPLHF. The DNA for the CDR3 is TGCGCCAGCAGACAGGATGGACAGGGTCGTTCACCCCTCCACTTT.

This clonotype was detected only a few times. The chain uses TRBV12-3 or TRBV12-4 and TRBJ1-5; D perhaps matches TRBD1 (6 bases). The V gene lost 3 bases and the J gene lost 1 base, with 10 bases spanning the gap. This CDR3 spans 15 amino acids. DNA for the CDR3: TGTGCCAGCAGTTTTAACAGGGAAAGCAATCAGCCCCAGCATTTT. Its protein product is CASSFNRESNQPQHF.

This clonotype was counted only a few times. V and J are TRBV10-3 and TRBJ2-5; D is undetermined. Between the trimmed V and J ends, which lost 2 bases and 5 bases, there was a span of 9 bases. Germline assignment: CDR1 ENHRY and CDR2 SYGVKD. The CDR3 is made up of 13 amino acids. The CDR3, as DNA: TGTGCCATCAGTGAGCAAGTGGCGGAGACCCAGTACTTC. Its translation is CAISEQVAETQYF.

The chain employs TRBV28 and TRBJ2-5; no clear D gene. The J call may be in error: the DNA end matches TRBJ2-7 better. The CDR3 consists of 15 residues. Germline lookup yields CDR1 MDHEN and CDR2 SYDVKM. CDR3 bases: TGTGCCAGCAGTCCCGCCGGGTCCAACTCCTACGAGCAGTACTTC. Translated: CASSPAGSNSYEQYF.

This clonotype was detected only a few times. The V call is TRBV18, the J call TRBJ1-5, with TRBD1 matching 9 bases. This CDR3 region has 14 residues. Germline V gene sequence: CDR1 KGHSH, CDR2 LQKENI. The V segment lost 5 bases and the J segment 6 bases; nucleotides outside the gene matches: 5. The CDR3 nucleotides read TGTGCCAGCTCAGGGGACAGGGCTTTTCAGCCCCAGCATTTT. Protein product: CASSGDRAFQPQHF.

This clonotype has only a few counts. The chain couples TRBV20-1 to TRBJ2-5; 7 bases fit TRBD2. The J call may be mistaken, given a closer DNA end match to TRBJ2-1. The CDR3 runs 15 residues. The V gene's germline CDR1 is DFQATT and CDR2 SNEGSKA (reference sequence). The CDR3: CSASNSGLSWNEQFF. CDR3 in DNA: TGCAGTGCTAGTAACTCGGGACTAAGCTGGAATGAGCAGTTCTTC.